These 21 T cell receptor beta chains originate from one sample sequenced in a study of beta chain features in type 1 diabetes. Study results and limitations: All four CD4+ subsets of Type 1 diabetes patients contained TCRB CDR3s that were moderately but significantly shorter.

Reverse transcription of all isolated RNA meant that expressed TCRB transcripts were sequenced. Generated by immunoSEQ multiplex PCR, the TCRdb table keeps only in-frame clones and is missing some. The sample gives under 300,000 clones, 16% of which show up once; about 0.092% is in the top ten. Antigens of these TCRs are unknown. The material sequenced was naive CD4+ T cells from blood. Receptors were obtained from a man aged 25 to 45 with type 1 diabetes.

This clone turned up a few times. This CDR3 is CASSQDVAGPYNEQFF. The CDR3 DNA is TGCGCCAGCAGCCAAGATGTAGCCGGGCCTTACAATGAGCAGTTCTTC. The chain combines TRBV4-3 with TRBJ2-1; no definite D call. The length of the CDR3 is 16 residues. Trimming took 0 bases from V and 4 from J, leaving 13 bases between them. The germline V gene encodes CDR1 LGHNA and CDR2 YSLEER.

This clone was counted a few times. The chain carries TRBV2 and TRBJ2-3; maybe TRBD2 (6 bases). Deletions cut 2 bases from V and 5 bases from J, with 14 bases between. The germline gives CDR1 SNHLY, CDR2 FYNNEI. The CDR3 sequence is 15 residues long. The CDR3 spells CASSERAGSIDTQYF. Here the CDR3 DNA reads TGTGCCAGCAGTGAACGGGCGGGATCCATAGATACGCAGTATTTT.

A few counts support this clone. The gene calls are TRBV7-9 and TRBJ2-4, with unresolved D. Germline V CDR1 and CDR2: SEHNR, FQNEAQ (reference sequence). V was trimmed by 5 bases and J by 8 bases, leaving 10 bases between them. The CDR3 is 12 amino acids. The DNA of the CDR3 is TGTGCCAGCAGCCCATATCGGGACATTCAGTACTTC. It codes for CASSPYRDIQYF.

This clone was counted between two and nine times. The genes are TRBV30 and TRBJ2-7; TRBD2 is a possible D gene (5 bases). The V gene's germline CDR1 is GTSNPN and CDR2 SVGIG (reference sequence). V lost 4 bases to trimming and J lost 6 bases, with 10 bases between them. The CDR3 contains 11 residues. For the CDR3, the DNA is TGTGCCTGGACCACTAGGAGCGAGCAGTACTTC. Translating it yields CAWTTRSEQYF.

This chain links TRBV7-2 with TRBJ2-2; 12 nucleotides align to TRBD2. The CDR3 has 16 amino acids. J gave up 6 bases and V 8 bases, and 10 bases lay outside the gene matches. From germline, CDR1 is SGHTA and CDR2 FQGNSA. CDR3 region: CASRPRTSGIAGELFF. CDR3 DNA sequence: TGTGCCAGCCGGCCCCGGACTAGCGGGATCGCCGGGGAGCTGTTTTTT. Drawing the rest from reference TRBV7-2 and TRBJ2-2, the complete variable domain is GAGVSQSPSNKVTEKGKDVELRCDPISGHTALYWYRQSLGQGLEFLIYFQGNSAPDKSGLPSDRFSAERTGGSVSTLTIQRTQQEDSAVYLCASRPRTSGIAGELFFGEGSRLTVL.

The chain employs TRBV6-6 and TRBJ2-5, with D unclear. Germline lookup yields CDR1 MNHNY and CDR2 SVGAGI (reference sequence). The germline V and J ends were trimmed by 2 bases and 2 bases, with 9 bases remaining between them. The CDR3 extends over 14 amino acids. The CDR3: CASSYPEQQETQYF. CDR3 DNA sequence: TGTGCCAGCAGTTACCCGGAACAGCAAGAGACCCAGTACTTC.

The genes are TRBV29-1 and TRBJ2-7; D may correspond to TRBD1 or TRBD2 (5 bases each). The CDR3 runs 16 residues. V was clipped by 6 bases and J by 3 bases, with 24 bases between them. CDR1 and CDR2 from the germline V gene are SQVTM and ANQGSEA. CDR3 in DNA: TGCAGCGTGGCTCCCGGCCTTAAGGGACCCCACTACGAGCAGTACTTC. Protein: CSVAPGLKGPHYEQYF.

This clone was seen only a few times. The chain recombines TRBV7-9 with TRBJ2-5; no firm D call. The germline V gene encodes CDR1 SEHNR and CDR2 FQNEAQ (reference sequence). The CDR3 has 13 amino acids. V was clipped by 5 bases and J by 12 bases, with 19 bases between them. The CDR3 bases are TGTGCCAGCAGCCTAACGGAAGAGTCCATCGAGTACTTC. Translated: CASSLTEESIEYF.

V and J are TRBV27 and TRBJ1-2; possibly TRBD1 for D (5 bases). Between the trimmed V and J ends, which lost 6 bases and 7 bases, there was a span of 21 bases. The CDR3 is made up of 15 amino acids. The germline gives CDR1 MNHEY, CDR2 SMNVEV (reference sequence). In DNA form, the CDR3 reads TGTGCCAGCAGCAACCGGGCCCAGTGGGGGAGTGGCTACACCTTC. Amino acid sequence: CASSNRAQWGSGYTF.

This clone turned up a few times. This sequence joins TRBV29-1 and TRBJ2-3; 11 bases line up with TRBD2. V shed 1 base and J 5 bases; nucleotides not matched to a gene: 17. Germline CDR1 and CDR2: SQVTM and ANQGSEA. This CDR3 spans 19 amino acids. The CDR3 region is CSVEGFTNSGRAGVDTQYF. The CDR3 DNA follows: TGCAGCGTTGAAGGATTTACGAATAGCGGGAGGGCCGGGGTAGATACGCAGTATTTT.

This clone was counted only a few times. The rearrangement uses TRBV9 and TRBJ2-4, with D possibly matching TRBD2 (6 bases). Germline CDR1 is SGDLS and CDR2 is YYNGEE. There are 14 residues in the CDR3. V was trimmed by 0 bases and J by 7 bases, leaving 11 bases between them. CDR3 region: CASSVAWGENIQYF. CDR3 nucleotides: TGTGCCAGCAGCGTAGCGTGGGGGGAGAACATTCAGTACTTC.

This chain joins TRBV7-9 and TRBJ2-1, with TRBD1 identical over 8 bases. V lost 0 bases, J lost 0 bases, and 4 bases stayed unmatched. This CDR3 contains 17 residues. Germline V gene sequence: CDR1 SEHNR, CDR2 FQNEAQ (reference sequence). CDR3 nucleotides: TGTGCCAGCAGCTTAGCGGGGACAGGCAGCTCCTACAATGAGCAGTTCTTC. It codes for CASSLAGTGSSYNEQFF.

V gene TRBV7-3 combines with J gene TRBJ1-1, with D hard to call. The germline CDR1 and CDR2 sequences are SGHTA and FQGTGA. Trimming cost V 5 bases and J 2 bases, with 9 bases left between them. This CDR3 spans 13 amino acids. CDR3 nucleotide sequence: TGTGCCAGCAGCGCCATACTCAACACTGAAGCTTTCTTT. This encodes CASSAILNTEAFF.

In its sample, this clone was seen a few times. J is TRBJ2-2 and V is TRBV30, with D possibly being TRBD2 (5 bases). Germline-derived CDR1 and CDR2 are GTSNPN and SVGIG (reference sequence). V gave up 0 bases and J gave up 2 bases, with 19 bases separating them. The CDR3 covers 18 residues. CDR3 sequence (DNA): TGTGCCTGGAGTGTTCTCCTCCTCCGGACTCAAAACACCGGGGAGCTGTTTTTT. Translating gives CAWSVLLLRTQNTGELFF.

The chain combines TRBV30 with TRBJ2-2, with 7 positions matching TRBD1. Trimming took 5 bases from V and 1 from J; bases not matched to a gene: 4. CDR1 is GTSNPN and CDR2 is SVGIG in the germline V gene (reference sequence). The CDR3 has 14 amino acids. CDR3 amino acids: CAWSGTVNTGELFF. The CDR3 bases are TGTGCCTGGTCCGGGACAGTGAACACCGGGGAGCTGTTTTTT.

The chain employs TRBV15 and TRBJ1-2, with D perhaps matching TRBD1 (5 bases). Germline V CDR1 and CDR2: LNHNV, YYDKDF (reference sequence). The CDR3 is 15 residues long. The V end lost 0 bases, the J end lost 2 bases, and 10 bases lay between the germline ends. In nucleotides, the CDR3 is TGTGCCACCAGCAGAGATCGGGGACTAAACTATGGCTACACCTTC. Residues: CATSRDRGLNYGYTF.

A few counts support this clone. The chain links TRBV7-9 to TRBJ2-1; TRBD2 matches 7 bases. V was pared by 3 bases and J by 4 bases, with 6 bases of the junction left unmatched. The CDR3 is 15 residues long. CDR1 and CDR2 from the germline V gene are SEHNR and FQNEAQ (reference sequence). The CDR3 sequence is CASSFSGEGYNEQFF. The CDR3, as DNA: TGTGCCAGCAGCTTCTCTGGGGAGGGTTACAATGAGCAGTTCTTC. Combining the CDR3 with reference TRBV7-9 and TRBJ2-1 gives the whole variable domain DTGVSQNPRHKITKRGQNVTFRCDPISEHNRLYWYRQTLGQGPEFLTYFQNEAQLEKSRLLSDRFSAERPKGSFSTLEIQRTEQGDSAMYLCASSFSGEGYNEQFFGPGTRLTVL.

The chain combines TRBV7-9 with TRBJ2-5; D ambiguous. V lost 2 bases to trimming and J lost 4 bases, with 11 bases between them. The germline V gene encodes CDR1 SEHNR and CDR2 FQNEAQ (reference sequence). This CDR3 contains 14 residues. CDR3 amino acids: CASSLRQAGETQYF. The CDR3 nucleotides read TGTGCCAGCAGCTTACGTCAGGCCGGAGAGACCCAGTACTTC.

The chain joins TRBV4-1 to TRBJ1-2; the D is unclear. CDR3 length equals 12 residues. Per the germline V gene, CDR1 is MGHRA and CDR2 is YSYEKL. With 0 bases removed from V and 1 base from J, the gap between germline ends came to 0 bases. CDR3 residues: CASSQDNYGYTF. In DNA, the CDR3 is TGCGCCAGCAGCCAAGATAACTATGGCTACACCTTC.

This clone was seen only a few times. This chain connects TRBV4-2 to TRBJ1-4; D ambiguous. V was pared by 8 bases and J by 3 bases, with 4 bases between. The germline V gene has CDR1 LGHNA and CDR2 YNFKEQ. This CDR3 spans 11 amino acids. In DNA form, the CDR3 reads TGTGCCAGCTTCGCTAATGAAAAACTGTTTTTT. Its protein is CASFANEKLFF.

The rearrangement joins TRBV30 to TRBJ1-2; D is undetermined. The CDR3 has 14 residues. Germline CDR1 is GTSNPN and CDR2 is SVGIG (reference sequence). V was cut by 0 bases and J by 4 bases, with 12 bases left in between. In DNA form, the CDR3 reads TGTGCCTGGAGTGTAGGGTCCGCCGGCTATGGCTACACCTTC. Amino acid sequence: CAWSVGSAGYGYTF.